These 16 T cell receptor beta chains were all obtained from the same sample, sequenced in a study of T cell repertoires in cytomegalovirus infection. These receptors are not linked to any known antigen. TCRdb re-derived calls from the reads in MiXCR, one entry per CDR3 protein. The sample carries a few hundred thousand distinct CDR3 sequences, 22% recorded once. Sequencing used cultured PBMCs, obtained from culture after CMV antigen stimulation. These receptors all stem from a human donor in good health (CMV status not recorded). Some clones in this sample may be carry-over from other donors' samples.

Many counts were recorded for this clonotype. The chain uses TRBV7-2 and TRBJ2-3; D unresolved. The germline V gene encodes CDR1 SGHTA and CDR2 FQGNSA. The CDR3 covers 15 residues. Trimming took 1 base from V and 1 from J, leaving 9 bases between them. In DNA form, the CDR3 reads TGTGCCAGCAGCTTAGGGGTCTCCCGCACAGATACGCAGTATTTT. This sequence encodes CASSLGVSRTDTQYF. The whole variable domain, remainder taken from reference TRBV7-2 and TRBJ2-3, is GAGVSQSPSNKVTEKGKDVELRCDPISGHTALYWYRQSLGQGLEFLIYFQGNSAPDKSGLPSDRFSAERTGGSVSTLTIQRTQQEDSAVYLCASSLGVSRTDTQYFGPGTRLTVL.

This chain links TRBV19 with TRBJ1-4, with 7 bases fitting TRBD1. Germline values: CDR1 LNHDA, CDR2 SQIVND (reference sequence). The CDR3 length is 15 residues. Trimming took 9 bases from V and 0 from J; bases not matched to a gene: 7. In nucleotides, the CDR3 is TGTGCCAGCGGGACAGCGGATGCAACTAATGAAAAACTGTTTTTT. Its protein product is CASGTADATNEKLFF. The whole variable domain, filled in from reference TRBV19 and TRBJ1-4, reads DGGITQSPKYLFRKEGQNVTLSCEQNLNHDAMYWYRQDPGQGLRLIYYSQIVNDFQKGDIAEGYSVSREKKESFPLTVTSAQKNPTAFYLCASGTADATNEKLFFGSGTQLSVL.

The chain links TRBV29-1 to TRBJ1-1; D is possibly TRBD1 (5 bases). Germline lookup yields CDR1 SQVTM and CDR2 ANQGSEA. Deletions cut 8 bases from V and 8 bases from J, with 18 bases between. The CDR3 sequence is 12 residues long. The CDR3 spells CSFSTGVPEAFF. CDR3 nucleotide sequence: TGCAGCTTCAGCACAGGAGTCCCGGAAGCTTTCTTT.

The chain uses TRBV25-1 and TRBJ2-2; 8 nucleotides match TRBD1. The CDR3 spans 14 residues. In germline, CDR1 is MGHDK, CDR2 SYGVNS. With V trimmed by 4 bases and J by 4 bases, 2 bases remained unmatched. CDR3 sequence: CASSAGQGTGELFF. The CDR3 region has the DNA TGTGCCAGCAGTGCAGGACAGGGCACCGGGGAGCTGTTTTTT.

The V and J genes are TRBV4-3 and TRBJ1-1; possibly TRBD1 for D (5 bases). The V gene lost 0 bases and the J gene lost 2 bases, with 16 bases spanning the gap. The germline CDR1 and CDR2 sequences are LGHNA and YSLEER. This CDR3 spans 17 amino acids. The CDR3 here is CASSQDRIGDRNTEAFF. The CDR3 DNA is TGCGCCAGCAGCCAAGATCGGATAGGGGATAGAAACACTGAAGCTTTCTTT.

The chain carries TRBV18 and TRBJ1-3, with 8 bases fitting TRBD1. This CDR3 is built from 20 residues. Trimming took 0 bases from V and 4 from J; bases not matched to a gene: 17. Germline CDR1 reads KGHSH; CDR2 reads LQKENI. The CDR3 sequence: CASSPPRDRKNPLSGNTIYF. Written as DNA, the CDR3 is TGTGCCAGCTCACCACCGAGGGACAGGAAAAACCCTCTTTCAGGAAACACCATATATTTT.

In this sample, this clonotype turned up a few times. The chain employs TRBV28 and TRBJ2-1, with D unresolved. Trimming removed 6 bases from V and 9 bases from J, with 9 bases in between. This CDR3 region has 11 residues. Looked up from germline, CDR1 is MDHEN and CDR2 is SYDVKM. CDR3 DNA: TGTGCCAGCAGCCATCAGACTGAGCAGTTCTTC. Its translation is CASSHQTEQFF.

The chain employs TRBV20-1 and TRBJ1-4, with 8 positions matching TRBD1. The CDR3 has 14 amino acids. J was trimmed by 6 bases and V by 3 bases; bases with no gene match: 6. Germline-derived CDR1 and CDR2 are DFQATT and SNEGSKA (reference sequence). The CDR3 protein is CSASSLDRDEKLFF. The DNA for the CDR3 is TGCAGTGCTAGCTCCTTGGACAGGGATGAAAAACTGTTTTTT.

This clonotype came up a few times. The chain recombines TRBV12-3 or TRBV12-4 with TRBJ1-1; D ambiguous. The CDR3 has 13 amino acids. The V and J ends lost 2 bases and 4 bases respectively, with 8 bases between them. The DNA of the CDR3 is TGTGCCAGCAGTTTATCGGGCCCCACTGAAGCTTTCTTT. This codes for CASSLSGPTEAFF.

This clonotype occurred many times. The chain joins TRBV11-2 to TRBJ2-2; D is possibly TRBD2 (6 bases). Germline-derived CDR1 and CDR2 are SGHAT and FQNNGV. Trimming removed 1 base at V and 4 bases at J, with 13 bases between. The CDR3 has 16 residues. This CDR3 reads CASSLVRGGRTGELFF. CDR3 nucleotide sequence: TGTGCCAGCAGCTTAGTTAGGGGAGGCCGCACCGGGGAGCTGTTTTTT.

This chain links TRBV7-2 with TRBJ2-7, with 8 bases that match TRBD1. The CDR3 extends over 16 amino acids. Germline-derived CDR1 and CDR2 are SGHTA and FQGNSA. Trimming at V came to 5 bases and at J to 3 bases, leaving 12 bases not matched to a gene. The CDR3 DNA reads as TGTGCCAGCAGCCCTATAGGGGACAGGCCGGACTACGAGCAGTACTTC. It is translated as CASSPIGDRPDYEQYF.

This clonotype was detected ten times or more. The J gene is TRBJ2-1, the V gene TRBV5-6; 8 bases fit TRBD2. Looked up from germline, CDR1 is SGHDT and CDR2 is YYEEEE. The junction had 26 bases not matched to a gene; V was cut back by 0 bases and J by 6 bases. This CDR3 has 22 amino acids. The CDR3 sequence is CASSLVLGAPSTVGTSGNEQFF. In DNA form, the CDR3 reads TGTGCCAGCAGCTTGGTCCTCGGGGCCCCGTCCACTGTGGGGACTAGTGGCAATGAGCAGTTCTTC.

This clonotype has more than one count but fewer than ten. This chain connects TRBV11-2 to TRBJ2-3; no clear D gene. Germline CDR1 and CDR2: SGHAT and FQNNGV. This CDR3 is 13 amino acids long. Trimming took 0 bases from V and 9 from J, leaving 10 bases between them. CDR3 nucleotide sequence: TGTGCCAGCAGCTTAGATAGCAGGTTGACGCAGTATTTT. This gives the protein CASSLDSRLTQYF.

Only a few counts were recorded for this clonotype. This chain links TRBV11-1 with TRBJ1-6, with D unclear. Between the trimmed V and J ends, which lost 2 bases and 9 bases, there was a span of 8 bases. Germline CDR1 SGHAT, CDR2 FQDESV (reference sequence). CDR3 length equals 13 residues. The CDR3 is CASSLRDASPLHF. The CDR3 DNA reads TGTGCCAGCAGCTTAAGGGATGCTTCACCCCTCCACTTT.

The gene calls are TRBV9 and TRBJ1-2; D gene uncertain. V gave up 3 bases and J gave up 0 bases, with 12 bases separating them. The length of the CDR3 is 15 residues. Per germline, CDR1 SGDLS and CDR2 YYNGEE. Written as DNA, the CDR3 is TGTGCCAGCAGCGCGGGCGCGGCGCCTAACTATGGCTACACCTTC. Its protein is CASSAGAAPNYGYTF.

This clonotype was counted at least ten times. CDR3 coding DNA: TGTGCCAGCAGCCCGGGACAGGGCACTTATGGCTACACCTTC. As protein: CASSPGQGTYGYTF. The chain links TRBV7-2 to TRBJ1-2; 9 positions match TRBD1. J lost 5 bases, V lost 5 bases, and 6 bases had no gene match. Germline V gene sequence: CDR1 SGHTA, CDR2 FQGNSA. The CDR3 runs 14 residues.